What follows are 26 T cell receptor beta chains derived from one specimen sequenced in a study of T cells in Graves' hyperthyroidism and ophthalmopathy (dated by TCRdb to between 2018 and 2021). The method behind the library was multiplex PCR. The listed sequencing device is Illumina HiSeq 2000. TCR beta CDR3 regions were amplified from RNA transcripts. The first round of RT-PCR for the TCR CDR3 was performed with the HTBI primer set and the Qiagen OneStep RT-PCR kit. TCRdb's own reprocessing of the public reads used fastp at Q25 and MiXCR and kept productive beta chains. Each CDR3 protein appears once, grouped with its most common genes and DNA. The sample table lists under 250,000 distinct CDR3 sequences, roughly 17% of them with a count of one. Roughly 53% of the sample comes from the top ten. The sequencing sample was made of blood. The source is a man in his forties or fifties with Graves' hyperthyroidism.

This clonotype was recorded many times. The DNA for the CDR3 is TGTGCCAGCTCAAGCGACTACAATGAGCAGTTCTTC. It is translated as CASSSDYNEQFF. The V call is TRBV18, the J call TRBJ2-1; unclear D gene. Germline CDR1 reads KGHSH; CDR2 reads LQKENI. The CDR3 is 12 amino acids. V dropped 5 bases and J dropped 3 bases, with 5 bases sitting between them.

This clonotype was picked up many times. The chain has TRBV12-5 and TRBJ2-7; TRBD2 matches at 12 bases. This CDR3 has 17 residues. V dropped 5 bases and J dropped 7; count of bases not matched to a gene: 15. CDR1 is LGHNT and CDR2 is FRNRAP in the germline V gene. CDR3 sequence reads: CASGKRLAGDHGKEQYF. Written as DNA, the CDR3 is TGTGCTAGTGGTAAAAGACTAGCGGGAGACCACGGTAAGGAGCAGTACTTC.

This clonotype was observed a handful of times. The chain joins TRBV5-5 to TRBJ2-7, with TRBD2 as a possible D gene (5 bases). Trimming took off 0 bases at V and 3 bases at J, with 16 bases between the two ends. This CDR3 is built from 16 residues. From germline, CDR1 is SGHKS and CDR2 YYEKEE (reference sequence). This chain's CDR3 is CASSLVPPARVYEQYF. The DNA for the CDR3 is TGTGCCAGCAGCTTGGTGCCCCCGGCGCGGGTCTACGAGCAGTACTTC.

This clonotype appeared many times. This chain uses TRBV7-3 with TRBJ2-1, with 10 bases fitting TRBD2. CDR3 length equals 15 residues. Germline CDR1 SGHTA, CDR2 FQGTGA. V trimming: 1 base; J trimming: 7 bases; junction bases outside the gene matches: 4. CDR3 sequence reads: CASSLSLAGANEQFF. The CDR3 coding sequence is TGTGCCAGCAGCTTAAGTCTAGCGGGAGCAAATGAGCAGTTCTTC.

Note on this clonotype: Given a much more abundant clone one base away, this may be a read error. Here the CDR3 reads CASSQTRRAGGGTQYF. The CDR3 region has the DNA TGCGCCAGCAGCCAAACCCGGAGGGCCGGGGGAGGGACCCAGTACTTC. This chain joins TRBV7-2 and TRBJ2-5, with D possibly TRBD2 on 6 matching bases. Germline V gene sequence: CDR1 SGHTA, CDR2 FQGNSA. The CDR3 covers 16 residues.

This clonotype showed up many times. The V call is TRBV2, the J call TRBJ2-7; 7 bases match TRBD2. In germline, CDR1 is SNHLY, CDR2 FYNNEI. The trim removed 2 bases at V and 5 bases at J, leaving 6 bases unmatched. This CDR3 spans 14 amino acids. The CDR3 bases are TGTGCCAGCAGTGAAACCCTAGCGGAGCACGAGCAGTACTTC. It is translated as CASSETLAEHEQYF.

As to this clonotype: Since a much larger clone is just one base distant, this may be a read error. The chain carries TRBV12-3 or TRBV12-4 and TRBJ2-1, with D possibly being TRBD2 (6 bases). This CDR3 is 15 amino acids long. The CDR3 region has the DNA TGTGCCGGCAGTTTACACGGGAGCGTCTACAATGAGCAGTTCTTC. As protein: CAGSLHGSVYNEQFF.

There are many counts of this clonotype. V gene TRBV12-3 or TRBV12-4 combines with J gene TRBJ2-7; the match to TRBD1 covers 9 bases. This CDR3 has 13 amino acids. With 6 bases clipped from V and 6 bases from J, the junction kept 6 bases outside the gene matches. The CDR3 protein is CASRRQGESEQYF. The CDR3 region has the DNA TGTGCCAGCAGGCGACAGGGGGAGAGCGAGCAGTACTTC.

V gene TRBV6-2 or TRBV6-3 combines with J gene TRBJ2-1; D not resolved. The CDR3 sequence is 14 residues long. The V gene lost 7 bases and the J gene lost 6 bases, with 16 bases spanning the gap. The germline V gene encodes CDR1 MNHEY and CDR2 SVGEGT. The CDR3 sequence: CASNVAGRINEQFF. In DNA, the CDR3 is TGTGCCAGCAACGTAGCCGGACGAATCAATGAGCAGTTCTTC.

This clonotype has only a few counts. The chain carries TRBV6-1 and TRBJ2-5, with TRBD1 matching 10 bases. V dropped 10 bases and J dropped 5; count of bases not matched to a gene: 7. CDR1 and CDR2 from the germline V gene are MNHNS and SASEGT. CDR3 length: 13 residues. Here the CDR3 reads CAKDRGREETQYF. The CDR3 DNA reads TGTGCCAAAGACAGGGGGCGTGAGGAGACCCAGTACTTC.

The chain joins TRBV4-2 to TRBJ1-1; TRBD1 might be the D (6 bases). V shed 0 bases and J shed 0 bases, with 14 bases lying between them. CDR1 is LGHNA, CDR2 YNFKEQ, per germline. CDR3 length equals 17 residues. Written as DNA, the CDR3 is TGTGCCAGCAGCCAAGATCAAGCGGGGGCGTTGAACACTGAAGCTTTCTTT. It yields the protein CASSQDQAGALNTEAFF.

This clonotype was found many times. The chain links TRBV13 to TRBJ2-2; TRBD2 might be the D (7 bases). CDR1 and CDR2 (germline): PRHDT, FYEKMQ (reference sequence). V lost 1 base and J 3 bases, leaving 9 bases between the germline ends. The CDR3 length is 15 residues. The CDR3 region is CASSLAGGYTGELFF. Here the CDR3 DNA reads TGTGCCAGCAGCTTAGCGGGGGGCTACACCGGGGAGCTGTTTTTT.

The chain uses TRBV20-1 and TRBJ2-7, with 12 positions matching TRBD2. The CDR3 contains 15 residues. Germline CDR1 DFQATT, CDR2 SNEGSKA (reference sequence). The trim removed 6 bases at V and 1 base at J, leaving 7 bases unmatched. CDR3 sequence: CSALGLAGRSYEQYF. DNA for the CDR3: TGCAGTGCCTTAGGACTAGCGGGACGTTCCTACGAGCAGTACTTC.

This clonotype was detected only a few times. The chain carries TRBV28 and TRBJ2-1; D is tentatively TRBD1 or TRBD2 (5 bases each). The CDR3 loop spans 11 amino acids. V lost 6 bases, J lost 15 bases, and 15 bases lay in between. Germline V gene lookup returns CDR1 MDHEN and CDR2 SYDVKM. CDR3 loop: CASSPRGPRFF. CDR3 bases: TGTGCCAGCAGCCCGAGGGGACCCCGGTTCTTC.

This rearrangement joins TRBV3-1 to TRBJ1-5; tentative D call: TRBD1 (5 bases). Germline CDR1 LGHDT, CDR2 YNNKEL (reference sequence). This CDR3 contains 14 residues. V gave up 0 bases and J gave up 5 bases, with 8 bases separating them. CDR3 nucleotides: TGTGCCAGCAGCCAAGATCGGGGGGATCAGCCCCAGCATTTT. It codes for CASSQDRGDQPQHF.

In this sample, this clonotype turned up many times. The CDR3 nucleotides read TGTGCCAGCAGCCCGAGGTGGGGCGGGCGCCTACCCTACGAGCAGTACTTC. Translated, it gives CASSPRWGGRLPYEQYF. This chain links TRBV28 with TRBJ2-7; D tentatively fits TRBD1 or TRBD2 (5 bases each). This CDR3 is built from 17 residues. Germline CDR1 and CDR2: MDHEN and SYDVKM. The V gene lost 6 bases and the J gene lost 2 bases, with 23 bases spanning the gap.

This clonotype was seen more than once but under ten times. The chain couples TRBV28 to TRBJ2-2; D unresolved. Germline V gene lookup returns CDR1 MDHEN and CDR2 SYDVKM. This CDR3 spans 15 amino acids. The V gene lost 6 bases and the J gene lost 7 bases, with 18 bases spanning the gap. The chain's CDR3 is CASSKSGGRVGELFF. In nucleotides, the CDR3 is TGTGCCAGCAGCAAATCCGGCGGAAGGGTCGGGGAGCTGTTTTTT.

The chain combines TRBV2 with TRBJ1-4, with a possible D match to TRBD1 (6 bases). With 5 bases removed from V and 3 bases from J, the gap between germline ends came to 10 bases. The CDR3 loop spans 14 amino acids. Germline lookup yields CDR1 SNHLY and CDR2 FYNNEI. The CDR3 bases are TGTGCCAGCAGTCTGGACAGCCCTAATGAAAAACTGTTTTTT. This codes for CASSLDSPNEKLFF.

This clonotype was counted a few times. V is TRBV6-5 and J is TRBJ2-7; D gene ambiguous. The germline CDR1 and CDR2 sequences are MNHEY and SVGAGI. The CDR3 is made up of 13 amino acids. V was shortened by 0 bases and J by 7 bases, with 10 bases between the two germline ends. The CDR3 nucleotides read TGTGCCAGCAGTTACTCGGCGCGTGGGGAGCAGTACTTC. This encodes CASSYSARGEQYF.

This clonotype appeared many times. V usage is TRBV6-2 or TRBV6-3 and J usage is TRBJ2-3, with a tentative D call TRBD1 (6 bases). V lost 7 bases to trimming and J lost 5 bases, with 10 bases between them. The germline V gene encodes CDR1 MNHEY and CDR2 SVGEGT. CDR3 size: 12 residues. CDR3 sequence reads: CASKGDIDTQYF. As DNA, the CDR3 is TGTGCCAGCAAAGGGGACATAGATACGCAGTATTTT.

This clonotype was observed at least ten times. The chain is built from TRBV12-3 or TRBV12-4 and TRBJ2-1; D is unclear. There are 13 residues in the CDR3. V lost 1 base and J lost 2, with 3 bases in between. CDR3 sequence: CASSLETYNEQFF. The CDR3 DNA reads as TGTGCCAGCAGTTTAGAGACCTACAATGAGCAGTTCTTC.

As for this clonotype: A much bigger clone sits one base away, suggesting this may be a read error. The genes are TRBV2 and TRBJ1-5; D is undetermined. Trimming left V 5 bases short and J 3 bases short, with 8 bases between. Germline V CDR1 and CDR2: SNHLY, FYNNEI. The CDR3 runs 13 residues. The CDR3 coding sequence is TGTGCCAGCAGTTTCAACCACAATCAGCCCCAGCATTTT. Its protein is CASSFNHNQPQHF.

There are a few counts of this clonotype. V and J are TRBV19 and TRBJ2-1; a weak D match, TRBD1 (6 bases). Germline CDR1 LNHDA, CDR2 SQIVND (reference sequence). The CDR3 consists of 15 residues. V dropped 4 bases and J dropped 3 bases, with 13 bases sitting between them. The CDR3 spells CASSRSGDHYNEQFF. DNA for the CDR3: TGTGCCAGTAGTAGATCAGGGGACCACTACAATGAGCAGTTCTTC. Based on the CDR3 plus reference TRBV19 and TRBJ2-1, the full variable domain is DGGITQSPKYLFRKEGQNVTLSCEQNLNHDAMYWYRQDPGQGLRLIYYSQIVNDFQKGDIAEGYSVSREKKESFPLTVTSAQKNPTAFYLCASSRSGDHYNEQFFGPGTRLTVL.

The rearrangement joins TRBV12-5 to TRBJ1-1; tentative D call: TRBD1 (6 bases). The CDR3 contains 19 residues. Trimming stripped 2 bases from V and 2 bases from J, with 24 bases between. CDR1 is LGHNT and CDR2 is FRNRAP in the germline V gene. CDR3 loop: CASGLPTGGIRRGNTEAFF. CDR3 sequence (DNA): TGTGCTAGTGGTTTGCCAACCGGGGGCATAAGGAGAGGTAACACTGAAGCTTTCTTT.

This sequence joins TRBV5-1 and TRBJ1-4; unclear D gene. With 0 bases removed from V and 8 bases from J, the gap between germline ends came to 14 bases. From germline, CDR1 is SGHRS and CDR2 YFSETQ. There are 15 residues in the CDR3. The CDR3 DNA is TGCGCCAGCAGCTTGGTAGGCTCCAGAGGAGAAAAACTGTTTTTT. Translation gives CASSLVGSRGEKLFF. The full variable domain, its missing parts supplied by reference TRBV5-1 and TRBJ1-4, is KAGVTQTPRYLIKTRGQQVTLSCSPISGHRSVSWYQQTPGQGLQFLFEYFSETQRNKGNFPGRFSGRQFSNSRSEMNVSTLELGDSALYLCASSLVGSRGEKLFFGSGTQLSVL.

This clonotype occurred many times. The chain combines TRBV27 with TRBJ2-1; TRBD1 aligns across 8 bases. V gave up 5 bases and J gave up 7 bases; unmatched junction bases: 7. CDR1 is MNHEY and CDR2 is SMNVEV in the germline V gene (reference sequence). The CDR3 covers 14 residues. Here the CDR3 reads CASSPWDRRNEQFF. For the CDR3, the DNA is TGTGCCAGCAGTCCATGGGACAGGAGGAATGAGCAGTTCTTC.